This entry describes one TCR beta chain. Its matching antigen is unknown. Though nominally healthy at sampling, donors likely had unrecorded immune exposures. The record originates from a study of cytomegalovirus exposure and HLA in healthy donors. Study findings and constraints: Roughly uniform depth of sequencing across donors was assumed in presence/absence analyses. Excluded were some V segments that proved indistinguishable, including TRBV6-2 and TRBV6-3. Rates of TCR association differed by HLA locus in a later analysis, with DRB1 highest and HLA-C lowest.

This PCR relied on a set of 60 Vbeta primers and 13 Jbeta primers. Here immunoSEQ multiplex PCR was the method, and the copy in TCRdb shows in-frame clones only, minus some. The table has about 110,000 clones, just over 70% seen once; the top ten hold about 0.8%. CDR3 length: 14 amino acids. Germline CDR1 reads SQVTM; CDR2 reads ANQGSEA. The junction had 8 bases not matched to a gene; V was cut back by 4 bases and J by 7 bases. This chain uses TRBV29-1 with TRBJ2-7; 12 nucleotides match TRBD1. This sequence originates from a boy between 10 and 17 years old in good health and CMV-seronegative. The sequenced sample consisted of PBMCs. CDR3 coding DNA: TGCAGCGTTGCCGAGGGACAGGGGGCGCGTGAGCAGTACTTC. Translated, it gives CSVAEGQGAREQYF.